What follows are 26 T cell receptor beta chains derived from one specimen sequenced in a study of response to subunit inactivated influenza vaccine. MiXCR, applied by TCRdb to the RT-PCR reads, yields one record per CDR3 protein. The profile shows around 520,000 distinct CDR3 sequences, about 12% of them singletons. Sequencing was performed on PBMCs from blood, taken on the day of vaccination. The receptors originated from a man between 45 and 60 years old who received an inactivated influenza vaccine.

For this clonotype: This may be a read error, as it is one base from a much larger clone. J is TRBJ1-2 and V is TRBV7-2; unclear D gene. This CDR3 spans 14 amino acids. CDR1 and CDR2 (germline): SGHTA, FQGNSA. Deletions cut 4 bases from V and 0 bases from J, with 9 bases between. CDR3 protein: CASSSEATNYGYTF. CDR3 DNA sequence: TGTGCCAGCAGCTCCGAGGCCACTAACTATGGCTACACCTTC.

This clonotype appeared a few times. The chain has TRBV27 and TRBJ2-1, with TRBD2 as a possible D gene (6 bases). The V and J ends lost 0 bases and 10 bases respectively, with 10 bases between them. Germline V CDR1 and CDR2: MNHEY, SMNVEV (reference sequence). This CDR3 is built from 13 residues. The CDR3 spells CASSLSLAPEQFF. CDR3 DNA sequence: TGTGCCAGCAGTTTATCGCTAGCGCCAGAGCAGTTCTTC.

J is TRBJ2-5 and V is TRBV11-2; D unclear. Looked up from germline, CDR1 is SGHAT and CDR2 is FQNNGV. The CDR3 loop spans 15 amino acids. Trimming stripped 2 bases from V and 5 bases from J, with 15 bases between. The CDR3 loop reads CASSLRYSSDETQYF. The CDR3 DNA is TGTGCCAGCAGCTTACGGTATTCGAGTGATGAGACCCAGTACTTC.

In its sample, this clonotype was seen many times. The V and J genes are TRBV12-3 or TRBV12-4 and TRBJ2-1; D might be TRBD1 (6 bases). Trimming cost V 6 bases and J 1 base, with 13 bases left between them. The CDR3 contains 15 residues. CDR3: CASSPRGQSYNEQFF. In nucleotides, the CDR3 is TGTGCCAGCAGCCCTCGTGGACAGTCCTACAATGAGCAGTTCTTC.

This clonotype occurred a few times. The chain joins TRBV25-1 to TRBJ1-1; TRBD1 matches 7 bases. This CDR3 has 12 amino acids. V shed 3 bases and J 11 bases; nucleotides not matched to a gene: 6. Germline values: CDR1 MGHDK, CDR2 SYGVNS. CDR3 in DNA: TGTGCCAGCAGTGAGGCAGGGGGGCGGGCTTTCTTT. It is translated as CASSEAGGRAFF.

The chain carries TRBV7-2 and TRBJ2-7, with D perhaps being TRBD1 or TRBD2 (6 bases each). V lost 3 bases and J 5 bases, leaving 11 bases between the germline ends. Looked up from germline, CDR1 is SGHTA and CDR2 is FQGNSA. The CDR3 consists of 13 residues. The chain's CDR3 is CASSLRGVNEQYF. The CDR3 DNA is TGTGCCAGCAGCTTGAGGGGGGTCAACGAGCAGTACTTC.

This clonotype has just a few counts. V usage is TRBV29-1 and J usage is TRBJ2-5; a weak D match, TRBD1 (5 bases). This CDR3 contains 12 residues. V gave up 4 bases and J gave up 7 bases, with 13 bases separating them. Germline V gene lookup returns CDR1 SQVTM and CDR2 ANQGSEA. The DNA of the CDR3 is TGCAGCGTTGGACAGCAAGTTGGGACCCAGTACTTC. Translating it yields CSVGQQVGTQYF.

There are a few counts of this clonotype. The chain links TRBV20-1 to TRBJ2-7, with 10 nucleotides matching TRBD2. The ends lost 1 base at V and 4 bases at J; junction bases unmatched: 10. Germline lookup yields CDR1 DFQATT and CDR2 SNEGSKA (reference sequence). CDR3 size: 16 residues. The CDR3 DNA is TGCAGTGCTAGAGGCTATGTCTCTAGCGGGAGTTACGAGCAGTACTTC. Its translation: CSARGYVSSGSYEQYF.

A note on this clonotype: At one end, the junction sequence differs from germline, possibly due to a read error. The CDR3 bases are TGTGCCAGCAGTGTAGCCAGAGGGAGAGAGACCCAGTACTTC. Its protein is CASSVARGRETQYF. This chain joins TRBV12-3 or TRBV12-4 and TRBJ2-5; possible D gene TRBD2, 5 bases. CDR3 length: 14 amino acids.

At least ten counts were recorded for this clonotype. The rearrangement links TRBV11-2 to TRBJ2-5, with D uncertain. The length of the CDR3 is 13 residues. The germline V gene encodes CDR1 SGHAT and CDR2 FQNNGV. V was trimmed by 0 bases and J by 5 bases, leaving 7 bases between them. The chain's CDR3 is CASSLESRETQYF. CDR3 DNA sequence: TGTGCCAGCAGCTTAGAATCCCGGGAGACCCAGTACTTC. Full variable domain (rest looked up from reference TRBV11-2 and TRBJ2-5): EAGVAQSPRYKIIEKRQSVAFWCNPISGHATLYWYQQILGQGPKLLIQFQNNGVVDDSQLPKDRFSAERLKGVDSTLKIQPAKLEDSAVYLCASSLESRETQYFGPGTRLLVL.

V is TRBV7-2 and J is TRBJ2-4; D may match TRBD1 or TRBD2 (6 bases each). CDR1 is SGHTA and CDR2 is FQGNSA in the germline V gene. The CDR3 is 13 amino acids. Trimming pared 3 bases from V and 10 bases from J, leaving 13 bases between. CDR3 residues: CASSLGTGRIQYF. The CDR3, as DNA: TGTGCCAGCAGCTTGGGAACAGGGAGGATTCAGTACTTC.

This clonotype was observed at least ten times. DNA for the CDR3: TGTGCCAGCAGTTTAATCCGCGGAGACGGTAGTGCTGAGCAGTTCTTC. This codes for CASSLIRGDGSAEQFF. The chain joins TRBV12-3 or TRBV12-4 to TRBJ2-1; no firm D call. The CDR3 covers 16 residues. Trimming removed 2 bases from V and 9 bases from J, with 20 bases in between.

There are many counts of this clonotype. This chain connects TRBV20-1 to TRBJ2-7; 8 nucleotides align to TRBD2. The CDR3 runs 14 residues. V shed 5 bases and J 9 bases; nucleotides not matched to a gene: 15. Germline CDR1 and CDR2: DFQATT and SNEGSKA (reference sequence). The CDR3 DNA follows: TGCAGTGCTCAACCCCCGGGACTAGTTCTCCGGCAGTACTTC. Its translation: CSAQPPGLVLRQYF.

This clonotype was counted between two and nine times. The gene calls are TRBV3-1 and TRBJ2-7; weak D call: TRBD1 (5 bases). The germline V and J ends were trimmed by 2 bases and 0 bases, with 11 bases remaining between them. Germline-derived CDR1 and CDR2 are LGHDT and YNNKEL (reference sequence). There are 15 residues in the CDR3. CDR3 sequence (DNA): TGTGCCAGCAGCCAACTCTACAGGAGCTCCTACGAGCAGTACTTC. Encoded protein: CASSQLYRSSYEQYF.

The table lists this clonotype with a few counts. This chain connects TRBV19 to TRBJ2-4; D is unresolved. Trimming took off 3 bases at V and 4 bases at J, with 7 bases between the two ends. The CDR3 consists of 13 residues. Germline CDR1 reads LNHDA; CDR2 reads SQIVND (reference sequence). The CDR3 DNA is TGTGCCAGTAGTATCGGCCAGAAAAACATTCAGTACTTC. As protein: CASSIGQKNIQYF.

Many counts were recorded for this clonotype. The V call is TRBV4-2, the J call TRBJ2-4, with D uncertain. This CDR3 is 18 amino acids long. Trimming left V 0 bases short and J 0 bases short, with 15 bases between. Germline values: CDR1 LGHNA, CDR2 YNFKEQ. The CDR3 region is CASSQEGPHSLAKNIQYF. The CDR3 nucleotides are TGTGCCAGCAGCCAAGAAGGACCCCACTCGCTAGCCAAAAACATTCAGTACTTC.

V is TRBV2 and J is TRBJ1-1, with TRBD1 matching 10 bases. Germline CDR1 is SNHLY and CDR2 is FYNNEI. With V trimmed by 6 bases and J by 4 bases, 5 bases remained unmatched. The CDR3 extends over 14 amino acids. The CDR3 reads CASRPDRGATEAFF. The CDR3 bases are TGTGCCAGCAGACCGGACAGGGGGGCCACTGAAGCTTTCTTT. The complete variable domain, with remaining parts taken from reference TRBV2 and TRBJ1-1, reads EPEVTQTPSHQVTQMGQEVILRCVPISNHLYFYWYRQILGQKVEFLVSFYNNEISEKSEIFDDQFSVERPDGSNFTLKIRSTKLEDSAMYFCASRPDRGATEAFFGQGTRLTVV.

The V call is TRBV12-3 or TRBV12-4, the J call TRBJ1-1, with D uncertain. The CDR3 loop spans 15 amino acids. Trimming cost V 6 bases and J 2 bases, with 16 bases left between them. Here the CDR3 reads CASSPVQTPNTEAFF. For the CDR3, the DNA is TGTGCCAGCAGCCCCGTCCAGACTCCTAACACTGAAGCTTTCTTT.

Ten or more counts support this clonotype. This sequence joins TRBV12-3 or TRBV12-4 and TRBJ2-3, with 7 bases aligning to TRBD1. The V segment lost 2 bases and the J segment 0 bases; nucleotides outside the gene matches: 5. The CDR3 totals 16 residues. The CDR3 sequence is CASSLQGVSSTDTQYF. CDR3 sequence (DNA): TGTGCCAGCAGTTTACAGGGGGTGAGCAGCACAGATACGCAGTATTTT.

This clonotype was counted a few times. This chain joins TRBV29-1 and TRBJ2-2; 9 bases are a match to TRBD1. The CDR3 totals 14 residues. Trimming at V came to 6 bases and at J to 1 base, leaving 3 bases not matched to a gene. Germline V gene lookup returns CDR1 SQVTM and CDR2 ANQGSEA. The CDR3 is CSVSGQGNTGELFF. The CDR3, as DNA: TGCAGCGTGTCGGGACAGGGGAACACCGGGGAGCTGTTTTTT.

This clonotype was detected many times. The chain joins TRBV7-2 to TRBJ1-5, with a tentative D call TRBD1 (6 bases). This CDR3 has 15 amino acids. Germline assignment: CDR1 SGHTA and CDR2 FQGNSA. The V end lost 0 bases, the J end lost 2 bases, and 8 bases lay between the germline ends. Here the CDR3 reads CASSLASGGNQPQHF. For the CDR3, the DNA is TGTGCCAGCAGCTTAGCATCAGGGGGCAATCAGCCCCAGCATTTT.

This clonotype was seen repeatedly, ten times or more. The chain employs TRBV12-3 or TRBV12-4 and TRBJ1-4; a weak D match, TRBD1 (6 bases). The V end was cut by 5 bases, the J end by 6 bases, with 13 bases between. The CDR3 length is 14 residues. CDR3 amino acids: CASSEKGGDEKLFF. CDR3 in DNA: TGTGCCAGCAGTGAAAAGGGGGGAGATGAAAAACTGTTTTTT.

CDR3 sequence: CASSPRLGLGQPQHF. The CDR3 DNA is TGTGCCAGCAGTCCCCGGTTGGGGCTAGGTCAGCCCCAGCATTTT. The chain recombines TRBV6-1 with TRBJ1-5, with D tentatively TRBD1 (5 bases). The CDR3 consists of 15 residues. V lost 5 bases and J lost 6, with 17 bases in between. Per germline, CDR1 MNHNS and CDR2 SASEGT.

This clonotype was found a few times. This chain joins TRBV5-5 and TRBJ2-5, with D maybe TRBD2 (5 bases). V dropped 3 bases and J dropped 0 bases, with 9 bases sitting between them. The germline CDR1 and CDR2 sequences are SGHKS and YYEKEE (reference sequence). The CDR3 loop spans 14 amino acids. Here the CDR3 DNA reads TGTGCCAGCAGCTGGAGGTCGTACCAAGAGACCCAGTACTTC. This translates into CASSWRSYQETQYF.

This rearrangement joins TRBV12-3 or TRBV12-4 to TRBJ1-3; D not resolved. V lost 1 base, J lost 0 bases, and 10 bases lay in between. This CDR3 region has 16 residues. The CDR3: CASSLGDAYSGNTIYF. The CDR3 bases are TGTGCCAGCAGTTTAGGTGACGCGTACTCTGGAAACACCATATATTTT.

This chain connects TRBV11-2 to TRBJ1-5; D gene unclear. Trimming shortened V by 1 base and J by 4 bases, and 8 bases separated the two germline ends. The length of the CDR3 is 14 residues. Germline values: CDR1 SGHAT, CDR2 FQNNGV. DNA of the CDR3: TGTGCCAGCAGCTTAGGCCTGAAAAATCAGCCCCAGCATTTT. Protein sequence: CASSLGLKNQPQHF.